This T cell receptor (beta chain) was documented in a study of blood T cell repertoires in COVID-19. Germline V gene data show CDR1 as SGHRS and CDR2 as YFSETQ. Trimming removed 4 bases from V and 2 bases from J; junction bases left unmatched: 6. The CDR3 contains 18 residues. Profiled with immunoSEQ multiplex PCR; TCRdb holds only in-frame clones, not every one. The sample holds roughly 150,000 clones, 70% to 90% seen once. Recruited during active infection, patients (from Seattle) were subsequently followed longitudinally. The sequence came from a woman older than 75 with COVID-19, enrolled during active disease. Sequenced input: peripheral blood. The chain uses TRBV5-1 and TRBJ2-4, with 16 nucleotides matching TRBD2. The CDR3 here is CASSRGLAGGPTKNIQYF. Written as DNA, the CDR3 is TGCGCCAGCAGCCGGGGACTAGCGGGAGGGCCGACCAAAAACATTCAGTACTTC.